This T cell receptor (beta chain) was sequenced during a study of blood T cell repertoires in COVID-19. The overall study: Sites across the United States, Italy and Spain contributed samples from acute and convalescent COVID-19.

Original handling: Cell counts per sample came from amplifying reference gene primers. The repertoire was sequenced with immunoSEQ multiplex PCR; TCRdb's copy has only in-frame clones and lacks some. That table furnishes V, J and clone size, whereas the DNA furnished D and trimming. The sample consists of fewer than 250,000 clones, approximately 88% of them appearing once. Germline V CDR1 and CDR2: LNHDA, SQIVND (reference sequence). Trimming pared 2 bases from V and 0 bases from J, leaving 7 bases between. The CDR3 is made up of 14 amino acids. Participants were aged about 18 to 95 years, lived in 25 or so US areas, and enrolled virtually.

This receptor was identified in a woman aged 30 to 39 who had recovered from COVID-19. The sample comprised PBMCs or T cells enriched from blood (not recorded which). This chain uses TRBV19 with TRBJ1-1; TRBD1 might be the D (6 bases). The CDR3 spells CASSITGMNTEAFF. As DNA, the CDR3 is TGTGCCAGTAGTATAACAGGGATGAACACTGAAGCTTTCTTT.